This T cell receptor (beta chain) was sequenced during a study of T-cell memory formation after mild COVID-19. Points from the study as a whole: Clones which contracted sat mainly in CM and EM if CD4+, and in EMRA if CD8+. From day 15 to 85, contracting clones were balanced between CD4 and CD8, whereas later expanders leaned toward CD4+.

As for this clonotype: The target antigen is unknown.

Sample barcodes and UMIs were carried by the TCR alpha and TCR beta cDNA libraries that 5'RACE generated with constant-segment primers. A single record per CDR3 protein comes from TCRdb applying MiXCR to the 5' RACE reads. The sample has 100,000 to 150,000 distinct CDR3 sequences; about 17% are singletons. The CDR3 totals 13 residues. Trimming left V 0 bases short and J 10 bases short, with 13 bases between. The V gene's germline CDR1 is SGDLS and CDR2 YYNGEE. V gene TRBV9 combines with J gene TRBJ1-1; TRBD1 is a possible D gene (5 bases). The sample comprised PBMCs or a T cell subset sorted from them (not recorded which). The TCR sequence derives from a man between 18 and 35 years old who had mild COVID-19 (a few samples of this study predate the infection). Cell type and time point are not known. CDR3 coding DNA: TGTGCCAGCAGCGTAGATGGGAGTGGGGGAGCTTTCTTT. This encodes CASSVDGSGGAFF.